Presented here are 14 T cell receptor beta chains from one specimen sequenced in a study of long-term antiretroviral therapy in people with HIV. Researchers ran immunoSEQ v3.0 at survey level. Data came from immunoSEQ multiplex PCR; TCRdb stores just in-frame clones and leaves some out. The sample includes about 16,000 clones, about 84% of them seen just once. The sequencing used unsorted PBMCs, collected less than 1.3 years before starting antiretroviral therapy. Every receptor here comes from a young man with HIV.

V is TRBV6-1 and J is TRBJ2-1; perhaps TRBD2 as D (6 bases). Germline loops: CDR1 MNHNS, CDR2 SASEGT. V lost 2 bases to trimming and J lost 6 bases, with 14 bases between them. This CDR3 region has 15 residues. This CDR3 is CASSESLASSNEQFF. CDR3 bases: TGTGCCAGCAGTGAATCGCTAGCGTCAAGCAATGAGCAGTTCTTC.

The genes are TRBV7-9 and TRBJ2-3; D remains unclear. Deletions cut 2 bases from V and 4 bases from J, with 7 bases between. This CDR3 has 13 amino acids. Germline values: CDR1 SEHNR, CDR2 FQNEAQ (reference sequence). The CDR3 reads CASSLRNSDTQYF. The CDR3 bases are TGTGCCAGCAGCTTAAGAAATTCAGATACGCAGTATTTT.

This clone was seen only a few times. The rearrangement joins TRBV7-9 to TRBJ1-2; D not certain. Germline V gene data show CDR1 as SEHNR and CDR2 as FQNEAQ (reference sequence). V was cut by 1 base and J by 8 bases, with 8 bases left in between. This CDR3 is built from 12 residues. The CDR3 DNA sequence: TGTGCCAGCAGCTTAGGGGTGGAAGGCTACACCTTC. It translates to CASSLGVEGYTF.

The chain has TRBV5-6 and TRBJ2-5; TRBD2 is a possible D gene (6 bases). V was clipped by 5 bases and J by 0 bases, with 11 bases between them. This CDR3 is 14 amino acids long. The V gene's germline CDR1 is SGHDT and CDR2 YYEEEE. The CDR3 sequence: CASSWDFNQETQYF. Written as DNA, the CDR3 is TGTGCCAGCAGTTGGGACTTCAACCAAGAGACCCAGTACTTC.

J is TRBJ2-5 and V is TRBV7-8; D tentatively fits TRBD1 or TRBD2 (5 bases each). Germline-derived CDR1 and CDR2 are SGHVS and FQNEAQ. V shed 4 bases and J shed 1 base, with 7 bases lying between them. This CDR3 comprises 13 residues. CDR3: CASSSGPQETQYF. The CDR3 DNA follows: TGTGCCAGCAGCTCGGGACCCCAAGAGACCCAGTACTTC.

This clone was detected once. The chain is built from TRBV25-1 and TRBJ1-2; perhaps TRBD1 as D (6 bases). V was clipped by 9 bases and J by 11 bases, with 16 bases between them. Per the germline V gene, CDR1 is MGHDK and CDR2 is SYGVNS. This CDR3 spans 11 amino acids. In DNA, the CDR3 is TGTGCCAGTAGGGGGAAAGGAGCGTACACCTTC. Protein product: CASRGKGAYTF.

This rearrangement joins TRBV28 to TRBJ2-7; 9 bases are shared with TRBD1. V lost 4 bases to trimming and J lost 5 bases; unmatched junction nucleotides: 9. The CDR3 consists of 15 residues. From germline, CDR1 is MDHEN and CDR2 SYDVKM. Written as DNA, the CDR3 is TGTGCCAGCAGTTCCTCCGGGACAGGGTCCGACGAGCAGTACTTC. Residues: CASSSSGTGSDEQYF.

This chain links TRBV6-6 with TRBJ1-2, with D possibly TRBD1 on 5 matching bases. V was clipped by 5 bases and J by 5 bases, with 12 bases between them. Germline CDR1 MNHNY, CDR2 SVGAGI (reference sequence). The CDR3 runs 13 residues. DNA for the CDR3: TGTGCCAGCAGTATAGGGACGGATTATGGCTACACCTTC. Its translation: CASSIGTDYGYTF.

The chain carries TRBV19 and TRBJ2-1; 10 positions agree with TRBD2. In germline, CDR1 is LNHDA, CDR2 SQIVND (reference sequence). The trim removed 6 bases at V and 0 bases at J, leaving 5 bases unmatched. The CDR3 runs 16 residues. In nucleotides, the CDR3 is TGTGCCAGTAGAAGGACTAGCGGAAACTCCTACAATGAGCAGTTCTTC. Translation gives CASRRTSGNSYNEQFF.

The chain is built from TRBV7-9 and TRBJ1-4; no clear D gene. The CDR3 contains 14 residues. With 5 bases removed from V and 2 bases from J, the gap between germline ends came to 9 bases. Germline lookup yields CDR1 SEHNR and CDR2 FQNEAQ (reference sequence). The CDR3 nucleotides are TGTGCCAGCAGCCAAGGCAGCACTAATGAAAAACTGTTTTTT. It is translated as CASSQGSTNEKLFF.

V gene TRBV6-5 combines with J gene TRBJ2-1; D is undetermined. V was pared by 5 bases and J by 0 bases, with 5 bases between. The CDR3 has 13 amino acids. Per the germline V gene, CDR1 is MNHEY and CDR2 is SVGAGI. CDR3 loop: CASSRDSYNEQFF. The CDR3, as DNA: TGTGCCAGCAGTAGGGACTCCTACAATGAGCAGTTCTTC.

Here the CDR3 reads CASSRDPAGNTEAFF. In DNA, the CDR3 is TGCGCCAGCAGCCGTGACCCCGCGGGGAACACTGAAGCTTTCTTT. The chain couples TRBV4-3 to TRBJ1-1; D is undetermined. The CDR3 is 15 residues long. Germline-derived CDR1 and CDR2 are LGHNA and YSLEER. V was trimmed by 4 bases and J by 1 base, leaving 13 bases between them.

This chain links TRBV7-8 with TRBJ1-5; D call uncertain. CDR3 length: 15 amino acids. Per germline, CDR1 SGHVS and CDR2 FQNEAQ. Trimming pared 5 bases from V and 3 bases from J, leaving 14 bases between. The CDR3, as DNA: TGTGCCAGCAGCCCGGCGACCCACAACAATCAGCCCCAGCATTTT. This sequence encodes CASSPATHNNQPQHF.

The chain carries TRBV27 and TRBJ1-2, with a weak D call TRBD1 (6 bases). Germline assignment: CDR1 MNHEY and CDR2 SMNVEV (reference sequence). CDR3 length equals 15 residues. The ends were cut back, 2 bases at V and 5 bases at J, with 15 bases in the middle. CDR3 sequence: CASSLGGGIDYGYTF. CDR3 coding DNA: TGTGCCAGCAGTTTAGGGGGCGGGATAGATTATGGCTACACCTTC.